The subject of this entry is one T cell receptor (beta chain). The data originate from a study of blood T cells in healthy people across ages. The CDR3 is 15 residues long. Germline V gene sequence: CDR1 SGHVS, CDR2 FQNEAQ. V lost 5 bases to trimming and J lost 3 bases, with 16 bases between them. Through a sample-barcoded 5' primer and a J-beta primer mix, a second PCR was run for roughly 6 to 12 cycles. Using its own MiXCR run on the 5' RACE reads, TCRdb lists one record per CDR3 protein. Seen here are about 570,000 distinct CDR3 sequences, about 29% observed once, and the top ten hold 3% to 4%. The same data also contributed to another study, on T cells of mothers and their children.

The sample taken for sequencing was blood. The receptor's source is a boy younger than 10 in good health. The genes are TRBV7-8 and TRBJ1-2, with no clear D. The CDR3 DNA is TGTGCCAGCAGCCCCCCGTCTAAACCTTACTATGGCTACACCTTC. Translating gives CASSPPSKPYYGYTF.